These 11 T cell receptor beta chains share one sample of origin, sequenced in a study of cytomegalovirus exposure and HLA in healthy donors. Primers for the PCR totalled 60 Vbeta and 13 Jbeta. Here immunoSEQ multiplex PCR was the method, and the copy in TCRdb shows in-frame clones only, minus some. In the table there are about 87,000 clones, around 68% of which are singletons. Source material: PBMCs. All receptors come from a man aged 25-45 years in good health and CMV-seropositive.

This rearrangement joins TRBV19 to TRBJ2-1; 7 bases fit TRBD2. V lost 10 bases, J lost 4 bases, and 13 bases stayed unmatched. Germline V gene data show CDR1 as LNHDA and CDR2 as SQIVND (reference sequence). This CDR3 has 15 residues. The CDR3 DNA reads as TGTGCCACCACGATGGGCGGGAGCACTTACAATGAGCAGTTCTTC. Translated: CATTMGGSTYNEQFF.

V and J are TRBV27 and TRBJ1-1; tentatively, D is TRBD1 (6 bases). V was shortened by 4 bases and J by 0 bases, with 12 bases between the two germline ends. Germline CDR1 is MNHEY and CDR2 is SMNVEV (reference sequence). This CDR3 is built from 15 residues. The CDR3 loop reads CASSYSTGMNTEAFF. CDR3 DNA sequence: TGTGCCAGCAGTTACTCGACAGGAATGAACACTGAAGCTTTCTTT.

The chain uses TRBV5-6 and TRBJ2-7; the match to TRBD1 covers 8 bases. V lost 1 base and J lost 5; bases outside the gene matches: 8. Per the germline V gene, CDR1 is SGHDT and CDR2 is YYEEEE. The CDR3 is 15 residues long. The CDR3 nucleotides read TGTGCCAGCAGCTTGCCCCGGACAGGGAAGGACGAGCAGTACTTC. This codes for CASSLPRTGKDEQYF.

The V and J genes are TRBV20-1 and TRBJ2-1, with a possible D match to TRBD1 (6 bases). The germline CDR1 and CDR2 sequences are DFQATT and SNEGSKA (reference sequence). This CDR3 has 11 amino acids. V dropped 5 bases and J dropped 7 bases, with 9 bases sitting between them. CDR3 in DNA: TGCAGTGCTGGACAGTTGAATGAGCAGTTCTTC. It yields the protein CSAGQLNEQFF.

V usage is TRBV7-9 and J usage is TRBJ2-6; 7 nucleotides align to TRBD1. Germline V lookup: CDR1 SEHNR, CDR2 FQNEAQ (reference sequence). With V trimmed by 11 bases and J by 0 bases, 4 bases remained unmatched. This CDR3 spans 14 amino acids. The CDR3 spells CAGTVFSGANVLTF. Here the CDR3 DNA reads TGTGCCGGGACAGTCTTCTCTGGGGCCAACGTCCTGACTTTC. Supplemented by reference TRBV7-9 and TRBJ2-6, the full variable domain reads DTGVSQNPRHKITKRGQNVTFRCDPISEHNRLYWYRQTLGQGPEFLTYFQNEAQLEKSRLLSDRFSAERPKGSFSTLEIQRTEQGDSAMYLCAGTVFSGANVLTFGAGSRLTVL.

The chain is built from TRBV6-5 and TRBJ2-1, with 12 bases that match TRBD2. V shed 2 bases and J 9 bases; nucleotides not matched to a gene: 5. CDR1 is MNHEY and CDR2 is SVGAGI in the germline V gene. This CDR3 has 15 residues. This CDR3 reads CASSYMASGRGEQFF. As DNA, the CDR3 is TGTGCCAGCAGTTACATGGCTAGCGGGAGGGGTGAGCAGTTCTTC.

This clone occurred once. The chain couples TRBV5-4 to TRBJ2-3; TRBD1 matches 7 bases. The CDR3 totals 13 residues. Germline V gene data show CDR1 as SGHNT and CDR2 as YYREEE (reference sequence). Losses at the gene ends were 1 base for V and 4 bases for J; bases not matched to a gene: 0. CDR3 in DNA: TGTGCCAGCAGCTTGAGGGGGCCAGATACGCAGTATTTT. It is translated as CASSLRGPDTQYF.

The CDR3 loop is CASSSGLAGPYNEQFF. CDR3 DNA: TGTGCCAGCAGCTCAGGACTAGCGGGACCCTACAATGAGCAGTTCTTC. The chain links TRBV7-9 to TRBJ2-1; 12 nucleotides agree with TRBD2. The V gene's germline CDR1 is SEHNR and CDR2 FQNEAQ (reference sequence). Unmatched junction bases numbered 3, after V lost 4 bases and J lost 2 bases. The CDR3 runs 16 residues. The full variable domain, rest sourced from reference TRBV7-9 and TRBJ2-1, is DTGVSQNPRHKITKRGQNVTFRCDPISEHNRLYWYRQTLGQGPEFLTYFQNEAQLEKSRLLSDRFSAERPKGSFSTLEIQRTEQGDSAMYLCASSSGLAGPYNEQFFGPGTRLTVL.

The chain couples TRBV25-1 to TRBJ1-2; 7 bases line up with TRBD1. J gave up 6 bases and V 2 bases, and 3 bases lay outside the gene matches. The length of the CDR3 is 13 residues. Germline V lookup: CDR1 MGHDK, CDR2 SYGVNS. The CDR3 sequence is CASSEGGTDGYTF. CDR3 sequence (DNA): TGTGCCAGCAGTGAAGGGGGGACAGATGGCTACACCTTC.

The J gene is TRBJ2-7, the V gene TRBV4-3; 8 bases are a match to TRBD2. CDR3 size: 17 residues. After removal of 0 bases from V and 3 bases from J, the junction contained 10 bases not matched to a gene. Germline values: CDR1 LGHNA, CDR2 YSLEER. CDR3 amino acids: CASSQDNAAGAHYEQYF. The CDR3 coding sequence is TGCGCCAGCAGCCAAGATAATGCAGCGGGGGCCCACTACGAGCAGTACTTC.

The gene calls are TRBV4-2 and TRBJ1-3; perhaps TRBD1 as D (6 bases). V was pared by 0 bases and J by 3 bases, with 9 bases between. Germline V gene lookup returns CDR1 LGHNA and CDR2 YNFKEQ. CDR3 length: 15 residues. The CDR3 DNA follows: TGTGCCAGCAGCCAAGATTCAGGGGTTGGAAACACCATATATTTT. It encodes CASSQDSGVGNTIYF.